This record concerns one T cell receptor beta chain sequence. Its binding antigen is unknown. Base-call qualities are not available, and no considerably larger clone is one nucleotide away. Other DNA sequences of this sample code for an identical CDR3. TCRbeta CDR3 regions were amplified from genomic DNA using the immunoSEQ Assay, a bias-controlled multiplex PCR. The published analysis was carried out like this. Within the assay, amplification of reference gene primers was used to estimate how many nucleated cells each sample contained. To quantify the absolute abundance of each unique TCRbeta CDR3 rearrangement, sequence reads were collapsed and filtered. For each sample, productive Simpson clonality was calculated as the square root of Simpson's diversity index across productive rearrangements. TCRdb took this table from immuneACCESS and kept in-frame rearrangements with V and J called. Such tables lack part of the clones; where checked against another copy, unresolved V genes explain under half of the gap, and the rest is unexplained. That table is the source of V, J and clone size, and D and trimming were worked out from the DNA. In all, the sample holds 95,000 to 150,000 clones, and about 80% of those were seen once. The biggest ten clones account for 3.8% of the sample.

This record belongs to a study of blood T cell repertoires in COVID-19 (TCRdb year 2020). A note on the overall study: Collaborator samples came from the United States, Italy and Spain and covered acute and convalescent phases of COVID-19. The material from the prospective study consisted of cDNA or gDNA derived from T cells, B-cell-depleted T cells, or PBMCs. A de-identified subject ID, COVID-19 status, age in years and sex were almost always included in the sample metadata. The dataset comprised deeply sampled blood TCRbeta repertoires from subjects exposed to, actively infected with, or recovered from COVID-19. The repertoires were made available in a free public database intended to serve as a resource for research on the immune response to SARS-CoV-2. Where available, HLA class I and class II types were taken from metadata supplied by the sample provider and were not determined by assay-based typing. Samples came from the ongoing ImmuneRACE study (first 160 participants) plus 1,254 subjects from 6 global collaborators. General conclusions and limits of the study: The quantity of clinical and demographic metadata differed by source and by participant and was supplied without curation.

Whole blood was collected in K2EDTA tubes by collaborating institutions according to the institutions' own protocols. For TCRbeta analysis, collaborator samples were shipped as frozen whole blood, as isolated PBMCs, or as DNA extracted from either sample type. Trimming accounts for 5 bases at V and 0 bases at J, while the number of junction bases matched to no gene is 1. The CDR3 starts with the cysteine, ends with the phenylalanine, and has 16 residues. CDR3 DNA only is kept here, 48 bases in frame from base 1. In the germline V gene (reference sequence), CDR1 corresponds to MNHEY and CDR2 to SMNVEV.

The sequenced material came from peripheral blood. The chain couples TRBV27 to TRBJ2-1, and 13 bases in between align with TRBD2. The clonotype was recovered from a woman in her 50s with acute or convalescent COVID-19. CDR3 protein: CASSRLAGGSYNEQFF. The sequenced DNA is TGTGCCAGCAGTCGACTAGCGGGGGGCTCCTACAATGAGCAGTTCTTC.